The 6 T cell receptor beta chains in this list originate from one sample, sequenced in a study of cytomegalovirus exposure and HLA in healthy donors. Both 60 Vbeta primers and 13 Jbeta primers went into the PCR. TCRdb's table, derived via immunoSEQ multiplex PCR, lists solely in-frame clones and lacks some. The sample shows some 110,000 clones, and 2.2% sits with its ten largest clones. The sequencing input was PBMCs. The receptors were gathered from a man in his forties or fifties in good health and CMV-seronegative.

V and J are TRBV7-2 and TRBJ2-5; 12 positions agree with TRBD1. The CDR3 contains 17 residues. The junction had 11 bases not matched to a gene; V was cut back by 4 bases and J by 5 bases. The V gene's germline CDR1 is SGHTA and CDR2 FQGNSA. CDR3 DNA sequence: TGTGCCAGCAGCTCCAACCGGGACAGGGGGCAAGTGGAGACCCAGTACTTC. This translates into CASSSNRDRGQVETQYF.

The chain has TRBV7-4 and TRBJ2-7; 10 bases match TRBD2. V lost 6 bases and J lost 2; bases outside the gene matches: 16. Looked up from germline, CDR1 is SGHVT and CDR2 is SQSDAQ. The CDR3 has 18 amino acids. This CDR3 reads CASSPTSIAGGSPYEQYF. The DNA of the CDR3 is TGTGCCAGCAGTCCAACATCCATAGCGGGAGGTTCCCCCTACGAGCAGTACTTC.

The chain employs TRBV10-3 and TRBJ2-5; D uncertain. The CDR3 totals 13 residues. Germline V lookup: CDR1 ENHRY, CDR2 SYGVKD. The V end lost 4 bases, the J end lost 1 base, and 7 bases lay between the germline ends. The CDR3 sequence is CAISVRSQETQYF. The DNA for the CDR3 is TGTGCCATCAGTGTTCGGAGCCAAGAGACCCAGTACTTC.

This rearrangement joins TRBV11-3 to TRBJ2-2; D unresolved. CDR3 length equals 16 residues. V was pared by 1 base and J by 4 bases, with 13 bases between. Germline V gene lookup returns CDR1 SGHNT and CDR2 YENEEA. The CDR3 reads CASSLAGYDFTGELFF. CDR3 coding DNA: TGTGCCAGCAGCTTAGCCGGGTATGATTTCACCGGGGAGCTGTTTTTT.

V is TRBV6-6 and J is TRBJ1-2; the match to TRBD1 covers 8 bases. This CDR3 is 15 amino acids long. CDR1 and CDR2 (germline): MNHNY, SVGAGI (reference sequence). The V gene end was trimmed by 0 bases and the J gene end by 2 bases; junction bases not matched to a gene: 2. In DNA, the CDR3 is TGTGCCAGCAGTTACTCGGACAGGGCCAACTATGGCTACACCTTC. It specifies CASSYSDRANYGYTF.

The J gene is TRBJ2-1, the V gene TRBV2; perhaps TRBD2 as D (5 bases). Germline CDR1 SNHLY, CDR2 FYNNEI. V was shortened by 6 bases and J by 0 bases, with 12 bases between the two germline ends. The CDR3 totals 15 residues. In nucleotides, the CDR3 is TGTGCCAGCAGCGTGGGAGCGAGCTCCTACAATGAGCAGTTCTTC. This codes for CASSVGASSYNEQFF. Drawing the rest from reference TRBV2 and TRBJ2-1, the complete variable domain is EPEVTQTPSHQVTQMGQEVILRCVPISNHLYFYWYRQILGQKVEFLVSFYNNEISEKSEIFDDQFSVERPDGSNFTLKIRSTKLEDSAMYFCASSVGASSYNEQFFGPGTRLTVL.